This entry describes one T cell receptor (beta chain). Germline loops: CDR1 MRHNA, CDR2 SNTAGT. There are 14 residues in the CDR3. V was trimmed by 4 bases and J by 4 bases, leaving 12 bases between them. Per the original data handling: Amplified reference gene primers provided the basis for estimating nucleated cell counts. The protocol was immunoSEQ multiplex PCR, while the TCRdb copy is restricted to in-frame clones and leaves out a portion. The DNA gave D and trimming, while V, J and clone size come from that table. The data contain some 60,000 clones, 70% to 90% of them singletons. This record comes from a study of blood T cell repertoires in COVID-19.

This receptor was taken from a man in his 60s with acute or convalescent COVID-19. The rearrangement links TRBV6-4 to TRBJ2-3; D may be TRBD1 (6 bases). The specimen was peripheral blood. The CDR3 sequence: CASSVGRGADTQYF. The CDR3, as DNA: TGTGCCAGCAGTGTCGGCAGGGGCGCAGATACGCAGTATTTT.